This T cell receptor (beta chain) was identified in a study of blood T cell repertoires in COVID-19. Per the study methods: By means of reference gene primer amplification, nucleated cell counts were estimated. Data came from immunoSEQ multiplex PCR; TCRdb stores just in-frame clones and leaves some out. V and J calls and clone size come straight from that table; D and trimming were deduced from the DNA. Here the sample spans about 210,000 clones, about 88% being singletons. CDR3 size: 14 residues. The V segment lost 4 bases and the J segment 6 bases; nucleotides outside the gene matches: 2. Germline V lookup: CDR1 MGHRA, CDR2 YSYEKL.

This TCR was sampled from a woman between 35 and 50 years old in a cohort exposed to, infected with or recovered from COVID-19 (not recorded which). V and J are TRBV4-1 and TRBJ2-1; 11 bases are shared with TRBD2. Sequencing was performed on PBMCs or T cells enriched from blood (not recorded which). The DNA for the CDR3 is TGCGCCAGCAGCCCGACTAGCGGGACCAATGAGCAGTTCTTC. Protein product: CASSPTSGTNEQFF.